The 11 T cell receptor beta chains given below trace back to one sample, sequenced in a study of blood T cell repertoires in COVID-19. Libraries were prepared by immunoSEQ multiplex PCR; TCRdb keeps only in-frame clonotypes and omits some of them. The profile shows about 36,000 clones, around four fifths of them singletons. Sequencing was done on a sample of peripheral blood. The receptors stem from a human donor in a cohort sampled during active COVID-19.

A few counts support this clone. V and J are TRBV9 and TRBJ2-3; 7 bases align to TRBD1. The V segment lost 2 bases and the J segment 4 bases; nucleotides outside the gene matches: 4. Germline CDR1 SGDLS, CDR2 YYNGEE. CDR3 size: 14 residues. CDR3 region: CASSVYTGADTQYF. CDR3 nucleotides: TGTGCCAGCAGCGTTTATACAGGGGCAGATACGCAGTATTTT. The full variable domain, its missing parts supplied by reference TRBV9 and TRBJ2-3, is DSGVTQTPKHLITATGQRVTLRCSPRSGDLSVYWYQQSLDQGLQFLIQYYNGEERAKGNILERFSAQQFPDLHSELNLSSLELGDSALYFCASSVYTGADTQYFGPGTRLTVL.

This rearrangement joins TRBV5-4 to TRBJ1-2; 8 bases line up with TRBD1. The CDR3 spans 14 residues. The V gene's germline CDR1 is SGHNT and CDR2 YYREEE (reference sequence). V lost 2 bases, J lost 8 bases, and 8 bases stayed unmatched. This CDR3 is CASSFLGQGRGYTF. CDR3 DNA sequence: TGTGCCAGCAGCTTTTTAGGACAGGGAAGAGGCTACACCTTC.

This clone was seen only once. The chain joins TRBV7-2 to TRBJ1-4, with 10 positions matching TRBD1. Germline V gene lookup returns CDR1 SGHTA and CDR2 FQGNSA. This CDR3 spans 16 amino acids. V shed 5 bases and J 8 bases; nucleotides not matched to a gene: 11. CDR3 residues: CASSLYLGTGEEKLFF. In nucleotides, the CDR3 is TGTGCCAGCAGCCTTTATTTAGGGACAGGGGAAGAAAAACTGTTTTTT.

This chain's CDR3 is CASILTGGSTGELFF. For the CDR3, the DNA is TGTGCCAGCATACTGACGGGGGGCTCGACCGGGGAGCTGTTTTTT. The J gene is TRBJ2-2, the V gene TRBV13; D perhaps matches TRBD2 (7 bases). Trimming took off 7 bases at V and 5 bases at J, with 17 bases between the two ends. The CDR3 contains 15 residues. Germline CDR1 and CDR2: PRHDT and FYEKMQ (reference sequence).

The CDR3 reads CASSVGQRNTEAFF. Written as DNA, the CDR3 is TGTGCCAGCAGTGTAGGACAGAGGAACACTGAAGCTTTCTTT. The gene calls are TRBV2 and TRBJ1-1; maybe TRBD1 (6 bases). Trimming removed 4 bases from V and 1 base from J, with 10 bases in between. The CDR3 runs 14 residues. From germline, CDR1 is SNHLY and CDR2 FYNNEI.

V gene TRBV9 combines with J gene TRBJ2-2, with 9 positions matching TRBD1. V lost 4 bases, J lost 4 bases, and 5 bases stayed unmatched. Germline V CDR1 and CDR2: SGDLS, YYNGEE. The CDR3 loop spans 15 amino acids. CDR3 in amino acids: CASSIRQGGTGELFF. The CDR3 nucleotides are TGTGCCAGCAGCATCAGACAGGGGGGCACCGGGGAGCTGTTTTTT.

V is TRBV7-3 and J is TRBJ1-1, with D possibly TRBD1 on 6 matching bases. The CDR3 is made up of 13 amino acids. V lost 5 bases and J 5 bases, leaving 12 bases between the germline ends. CDR1 SGHTA and CDR2 FQGTGA come from the germline V gene. This CDR3 is CASSPGVGTEAFF. CDR3 DNA sequence: TGTGCCAGCAGCCCAGGGGTCGGAACTGAAGCTTTCTTT.

A few counts support this clone. The rearrangement uses TRBV11-2 and TRBJ2-2; a weak D match, TRBD2 (5 bases). The germline V gene has CDR1 SGHAT and CDR2 FQNNGV. This CDR3 has 17 amino acids. V lost 1 base and J lost 4, with 16 bases in between. In DNA, the CDR3 is TGTGCCAGCAGCTTAGGGGTCCGGGGAAAAGGCACCGGGGAGCTGTTTTTT. It is translated as CASSLGVRGKGTGELFF.

Notes on this clone: One end of the junction does not line up with germline, which may come from a read error. CDR3 in DNA: TGCAGCGTGGAAGGGCAGGGCACTTCTGAAGCTTTCTTT. Protein product: CSVEGQGTSEAFF. This sequence joins TRBV29-1 and TRBJ1-1, with D possibly being TRBD1 (5 bases). The CDR3 totals 13 residues. Germline V lookup: CDR1 SQVTM, CDR2 ANQGSEA.

The V call is TRBV5-1, the J call TRBJ1-1, with 8 bases aligning to TRBD1. Germline V CDR1 and CDR2: SGHRS, YFSETQ. The CDR3 has 15 residues. The V gene end was trimmed by 0 bases and the J gene end by 1 base; junction bases not matched to a gene: 2. The CDR3 DNA reads as TGCGCCAGCAGCTTGGCCGGGACAGGGAACACTGAAGCTTTCTTT. This gives the protein CASSLAGTGNTEAFF.

The CDR3 spells CASRNQSGDTEAFF. The CDR3 DNA follows: TGTGCCAGCAGAAACCAATCGGGGGACACTGAAGCTTTCTTT. The chain has TRBV5-4 and TRBJ1-1, with D possibly matching TRBD1 (5 bases). Per the germline V gene, CDR1 is SGHNT and CDR2 is YYREEE (reference sequence). With 5 bases removed from V and 3 bases from J, the gap between germline ends came to 14 bases. CDR3 length: 14 amino acids.